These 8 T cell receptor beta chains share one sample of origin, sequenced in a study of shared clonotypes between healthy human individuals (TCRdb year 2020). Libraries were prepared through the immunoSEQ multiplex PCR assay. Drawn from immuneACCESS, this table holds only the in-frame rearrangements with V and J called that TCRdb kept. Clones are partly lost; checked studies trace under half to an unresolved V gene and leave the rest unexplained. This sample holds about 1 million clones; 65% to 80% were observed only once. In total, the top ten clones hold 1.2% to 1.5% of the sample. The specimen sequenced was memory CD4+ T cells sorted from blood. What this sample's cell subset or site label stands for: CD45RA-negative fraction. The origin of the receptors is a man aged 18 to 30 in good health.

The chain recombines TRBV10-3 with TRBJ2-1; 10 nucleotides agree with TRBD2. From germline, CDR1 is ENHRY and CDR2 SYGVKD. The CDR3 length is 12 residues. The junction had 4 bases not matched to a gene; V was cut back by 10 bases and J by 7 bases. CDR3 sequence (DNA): TGTGCCACGTTAGCGGGAGGAAATGAGCAGTTCTTC. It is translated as CATLAGGNEQFF.

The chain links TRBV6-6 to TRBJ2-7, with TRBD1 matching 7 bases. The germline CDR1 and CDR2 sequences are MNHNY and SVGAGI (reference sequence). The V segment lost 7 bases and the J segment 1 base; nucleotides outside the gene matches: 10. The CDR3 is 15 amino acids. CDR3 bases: TGTGCCAGCAAAAAACCGGGACAGCAATCCTACGAGCAGTACTTC. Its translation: CASKKPGQQSYEQYF.

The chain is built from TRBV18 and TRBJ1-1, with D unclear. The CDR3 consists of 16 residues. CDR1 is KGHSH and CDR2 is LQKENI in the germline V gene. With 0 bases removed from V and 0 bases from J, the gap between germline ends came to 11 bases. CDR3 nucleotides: TGTGCCAGCTCACCACCGGCGGCGGATGTGAACACTGAAGCTTTCTTT. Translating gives CASSPPAADVNTEAFF.

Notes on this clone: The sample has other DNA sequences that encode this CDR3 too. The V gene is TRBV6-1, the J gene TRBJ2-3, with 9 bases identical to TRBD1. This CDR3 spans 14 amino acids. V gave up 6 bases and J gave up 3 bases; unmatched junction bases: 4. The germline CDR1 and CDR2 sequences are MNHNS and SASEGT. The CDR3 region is CASRRQGGTDTQYF. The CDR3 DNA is TGTGCCAGCAGGCGACAGGGGGGTACAGATACGCAGTATTTT.

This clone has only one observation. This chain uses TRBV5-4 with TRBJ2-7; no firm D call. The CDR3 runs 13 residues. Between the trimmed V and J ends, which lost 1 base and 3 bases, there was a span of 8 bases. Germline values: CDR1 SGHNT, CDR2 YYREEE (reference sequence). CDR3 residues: CASSLIGNYEQYF. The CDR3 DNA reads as TGTGCCAGCAGCTTGATAGGCAACTACGAGCAGTACTTC.

The CDR3 sequence is CASSSLGRDNEQFF. The CDR3 DNA reads TGCGCCAGCAGCTCCCTCGGGCGGGACAATGAGCAGTTCTTC. The chain joins TRBV5-1 to TRBJ2-1; a possible D gene is TRBD2 (5 bases). V dropped 3 bases and J dropped 5 bases, with 12 bases sitting between them. Germline-derived CDR1 and CDR2 are SGHRS and YFSETQ. This CDR3 has 14 amino acids.

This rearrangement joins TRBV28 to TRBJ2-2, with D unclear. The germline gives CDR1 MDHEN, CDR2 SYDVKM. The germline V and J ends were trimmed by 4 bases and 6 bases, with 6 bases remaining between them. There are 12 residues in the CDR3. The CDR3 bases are TGTGCCAGCAGTTCGGTATCCGGGGAGCTGTTTTTT. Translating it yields CASSSVSGELFF.

The CDR3 DNA follows: TGTGCCAGCAGCAACCTCCAGGGGGGCGGCACTGAAGCTTTCTTT. Encoded protein: CASSNLQGGGTEAFF. The chain links TRBV5-6 to TRBJ1-1; 7 bases agree with TRBD1. Per germline, CDR1 SGHDT and CDR2 YYEEEE. This CDR3 is built from 15 residues. The V gene end was trimmed by 4 bases and the J gene end by 4 bases; junction bases not matched to a gene: 10.